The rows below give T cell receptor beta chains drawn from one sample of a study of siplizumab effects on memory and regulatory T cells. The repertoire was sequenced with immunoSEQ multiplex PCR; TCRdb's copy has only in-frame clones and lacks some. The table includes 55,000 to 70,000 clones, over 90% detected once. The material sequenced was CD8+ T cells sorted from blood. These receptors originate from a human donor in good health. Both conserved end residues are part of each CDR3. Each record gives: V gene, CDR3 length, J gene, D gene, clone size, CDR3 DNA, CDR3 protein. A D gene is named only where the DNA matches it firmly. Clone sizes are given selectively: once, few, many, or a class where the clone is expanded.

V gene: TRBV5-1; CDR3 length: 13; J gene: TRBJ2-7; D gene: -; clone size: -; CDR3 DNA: TGCGCCAGCAGCTTTGACGGAGGCTACGAGCAGTACTTC; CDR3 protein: CASSFDGGYEQYF
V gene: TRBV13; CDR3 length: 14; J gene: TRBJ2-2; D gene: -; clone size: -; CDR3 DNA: TGTGCCAGCAGCTTACTTGCGAACACCGGGGAGCTGTTTTTT; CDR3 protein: CASSLLANTGELFF
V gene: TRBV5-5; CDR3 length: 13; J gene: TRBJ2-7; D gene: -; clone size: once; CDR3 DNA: TGTGCCAGCAGCTTGGGCCAGGACTACGAGCAGTACTTC; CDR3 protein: CASSLGQDYEQYF
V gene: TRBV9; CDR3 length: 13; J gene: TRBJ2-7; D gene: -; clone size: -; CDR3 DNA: TGTGCCAGCAGTGGAGGGGGCTCCTACGAGCAGTACTTC; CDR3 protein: CASSGGGSYEQYF
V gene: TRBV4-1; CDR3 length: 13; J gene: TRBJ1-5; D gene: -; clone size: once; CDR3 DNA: TGCGCCAGCAGCCAAGAGGGGCATCAGCCCCAGCATTTT; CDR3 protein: CASSQEGHQPQHF
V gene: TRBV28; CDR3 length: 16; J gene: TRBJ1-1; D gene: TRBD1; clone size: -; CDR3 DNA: TGTGCCAGCAGTTTTGTAGACAGGGGGGGGAACACTGAAGCTTTCTTT; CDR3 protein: CASSFVDRGGNTEAFF
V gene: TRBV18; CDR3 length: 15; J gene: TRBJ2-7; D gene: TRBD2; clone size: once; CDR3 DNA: TGTGCCAGCTCACCCCTGCGGGAGGGCTCCTCCGAGCAGTACTTC; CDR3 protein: CASSPLREGSSEQYF
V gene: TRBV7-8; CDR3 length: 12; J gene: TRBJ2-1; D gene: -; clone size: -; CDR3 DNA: TGTGCCAGCAGCTATCAGGGAAATGAGCAGTTCTTC; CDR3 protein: CASSYQGNEQFF
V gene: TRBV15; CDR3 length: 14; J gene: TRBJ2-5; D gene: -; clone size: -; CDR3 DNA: TGTGCCACCAGCAGAGCGAGGAACCAAGAGACCCAGTACTTC; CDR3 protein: CATSRARNQETQYF
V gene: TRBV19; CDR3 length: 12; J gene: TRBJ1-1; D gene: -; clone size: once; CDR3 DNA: TGTGCCAGTACCTTAGGGAACACTGAAGCTTTCTTT; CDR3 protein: CASTLGNTEAFF
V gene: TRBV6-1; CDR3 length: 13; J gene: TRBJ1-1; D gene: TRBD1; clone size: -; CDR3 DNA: TGTGCCAGCGGACAGGGGAGGACCACTGAAGCTTTCTTT; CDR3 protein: CASGQGRTTEAFF
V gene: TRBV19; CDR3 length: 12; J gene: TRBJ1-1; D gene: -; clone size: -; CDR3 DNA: TGTGCCAGTAGTATTAGGAACACTGAAGCTTTCTTT; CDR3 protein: CASSIRNTEAFF
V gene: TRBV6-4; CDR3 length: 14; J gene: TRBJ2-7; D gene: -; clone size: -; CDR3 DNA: TGTGCCAGCAGTGATAAGGAGGGCTCCTACGAGCAGTACTTC; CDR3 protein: CASSDKEGSYEQYF
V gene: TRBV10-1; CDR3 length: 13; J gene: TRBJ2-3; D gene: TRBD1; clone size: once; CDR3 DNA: TGCGCCAGCGGACAGGGGCGCACAGATACGCAGTATTTT; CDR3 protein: CASGQGRTDTQYF
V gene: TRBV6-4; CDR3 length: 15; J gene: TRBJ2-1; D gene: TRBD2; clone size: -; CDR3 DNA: TGTGCCAGCAGTGACTCGACTAGCGGGAGCAATGAGCAGTTCTTC; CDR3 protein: CASSDSTSGSNEQFF
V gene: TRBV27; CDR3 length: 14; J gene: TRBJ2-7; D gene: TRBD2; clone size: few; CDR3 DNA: TGTGCCAGCAGCCTGACTAGCGGGATCTACGAGCAGTACTTC; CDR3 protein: CASSLTSGIYEQYF
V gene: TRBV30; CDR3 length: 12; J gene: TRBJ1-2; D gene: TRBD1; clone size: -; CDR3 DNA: TGTGCCCTAGTATCAGGGGGCTACGGCTACACCTTC; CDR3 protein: CALVSGGYGYTF
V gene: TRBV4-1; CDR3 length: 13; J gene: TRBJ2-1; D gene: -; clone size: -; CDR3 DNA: TGCGCCAGCAGCCACCAGGAGGAACCTGAGCAGTTCTTC; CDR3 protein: CASSHQEEPEQFF
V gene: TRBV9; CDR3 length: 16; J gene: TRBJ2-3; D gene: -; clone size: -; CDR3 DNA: TGTGCCAGCAGCGTAGTGGAGGCCTCCAGCACAGATACGCAGTATTTT; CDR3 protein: CASSVVEASSTDTQYF
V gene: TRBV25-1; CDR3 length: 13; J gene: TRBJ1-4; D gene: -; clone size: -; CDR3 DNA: TGTGCCAGCACTGGATTTTTTAATGAAAAACTGTTTTTT; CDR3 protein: CASTGFFNEKLFF
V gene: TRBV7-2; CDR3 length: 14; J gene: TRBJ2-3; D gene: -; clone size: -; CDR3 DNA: TGTGCCAGCAGCTCCCTCGGGATGACAGATACGCAGTATTTT; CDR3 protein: CASSSLGMTDTQYF
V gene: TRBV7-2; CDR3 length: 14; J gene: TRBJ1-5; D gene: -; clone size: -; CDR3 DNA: TGTGCCAGCAGCTGGACAGATCGCAATCAGCCCCAGCATTTT; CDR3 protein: CASSWTDRNQPQHF
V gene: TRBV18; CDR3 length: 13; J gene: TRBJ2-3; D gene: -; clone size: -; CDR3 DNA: TGTGCCAGCGGGGAATCAGGGACAGATACGCAGTATTTT; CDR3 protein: CASGESGTDTQYF
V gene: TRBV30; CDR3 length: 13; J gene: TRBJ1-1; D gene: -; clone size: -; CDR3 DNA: TGTGCCTGGAAAATGGCGGAGAACACTGAAGCTTTCTTT; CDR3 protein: CAWKMAENTEAFF
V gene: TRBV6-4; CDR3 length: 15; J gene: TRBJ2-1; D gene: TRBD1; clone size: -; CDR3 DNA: TGTGCCAGCAGTGACTCAGGGGGCGACTACAATGAGCAGTTCTTC; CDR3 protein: CASSDSGGDYNEQFF
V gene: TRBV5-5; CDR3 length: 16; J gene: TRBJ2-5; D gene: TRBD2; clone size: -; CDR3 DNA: TGTGCCAGCAGCTTATTTTTGAGCGGGGGACAAGAGACCCAGTACTTC; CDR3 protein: CASSLFLSGGQETQYF
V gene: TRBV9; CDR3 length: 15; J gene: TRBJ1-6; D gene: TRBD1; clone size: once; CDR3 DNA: TGTGCCAGCAGCGCGGGACAGGGCAATAATTCACCCCTCCACTTT; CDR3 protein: CASSAGQGNNSPLHF
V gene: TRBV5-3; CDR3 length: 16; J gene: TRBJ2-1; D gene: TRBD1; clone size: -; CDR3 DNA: TGTGCCAGGCTGGGTTGCCGGGACAGGGATTACAATGAGCAGTTCTTC; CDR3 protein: CARLGCRDRDYNEQFF
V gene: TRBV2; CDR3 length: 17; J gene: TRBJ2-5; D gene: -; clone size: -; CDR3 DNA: TGTGCCAGCAGTGATTATATTTGGGGGTCAGCCTACCAGACCCAGTACTTC; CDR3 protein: CASSDYIWGSAYQTQYF
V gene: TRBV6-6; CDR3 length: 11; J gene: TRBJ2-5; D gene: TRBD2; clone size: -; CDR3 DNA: TGTGCCACCTACGGGAGGGAGACCCAGTACTTC; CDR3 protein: CATYGRETQYF
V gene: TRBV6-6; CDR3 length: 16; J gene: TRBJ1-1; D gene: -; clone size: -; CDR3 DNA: TGTGCCAGCAGTTCCACCGGGACACATATGAACACTGAAGCTTTCTTT; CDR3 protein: CASSSTGTHMNTEAFF
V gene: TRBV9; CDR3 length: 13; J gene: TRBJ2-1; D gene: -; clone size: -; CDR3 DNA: TGTGCCAGCAGCGCCCTACTGTACAATGAGCAGTTCTTC; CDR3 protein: CASSALLYNEQFF
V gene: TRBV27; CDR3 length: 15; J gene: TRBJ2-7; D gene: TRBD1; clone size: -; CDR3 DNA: TGTGCCAGCAGTCTGGGGACAGGTATTTCCTACGAGCAGTACTTC; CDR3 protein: CASSLGTGISYEQYF
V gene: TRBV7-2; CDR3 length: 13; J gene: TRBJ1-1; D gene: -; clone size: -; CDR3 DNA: TGTGCCAGCAGCTTCGGGCGGAACACTGAAGCTTTCTTT; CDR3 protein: CASSFGRNTEAFF
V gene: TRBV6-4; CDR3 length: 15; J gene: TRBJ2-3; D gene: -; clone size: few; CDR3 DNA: TGTGCCAGCAGTGAGTCTAGCGATAGCACAGATACGCAGTATTTT; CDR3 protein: CASSESSDSTDTQYF
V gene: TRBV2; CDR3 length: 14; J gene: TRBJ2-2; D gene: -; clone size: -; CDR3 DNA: TGTGCCAGCAGTGAATCTGGGGTAGCCGGGGAGCTGTTTTTT; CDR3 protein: CASSESGVAGELFF
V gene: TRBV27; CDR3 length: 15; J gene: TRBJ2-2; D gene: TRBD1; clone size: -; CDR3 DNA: TGTGCCAGCAGTTCCGGGACAGGGGGCACCGGGGAGCTGTTTTTT; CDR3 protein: CASSSGTGGTGELFF
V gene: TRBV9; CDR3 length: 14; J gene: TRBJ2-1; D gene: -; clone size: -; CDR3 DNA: TGTGCCAGCAGCGTAGGCGGGATAGGGAATGAGCAGTTCTTC; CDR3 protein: CASSVGGIGNEQFF
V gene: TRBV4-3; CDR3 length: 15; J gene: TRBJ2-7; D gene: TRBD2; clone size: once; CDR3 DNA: TGCGCCAGCAGCCTGGATTCTAGCGGCCGAGACGAGCAGTACTTC; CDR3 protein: CASSLDSSGRDEQYF
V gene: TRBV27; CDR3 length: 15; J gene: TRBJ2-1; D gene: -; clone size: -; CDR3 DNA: TGTGCCAGCAGTTTATCAGGGAGCTCCTACAATGAGCAGTTCTTC; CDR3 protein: CASSLSGSSYNEQFF
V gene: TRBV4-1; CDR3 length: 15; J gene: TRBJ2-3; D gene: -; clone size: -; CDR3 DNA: TGCGCCAGCAGCCAAGAGGATAAGTCTGGGGATACGCAGTATTTT; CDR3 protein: CASSQEDKSGDTQYF
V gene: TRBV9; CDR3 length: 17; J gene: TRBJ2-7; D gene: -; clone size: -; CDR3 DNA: TGTGCCAGCAGCGCAGGGCAGGACTATCTTTTTTCCTACGAGCAGTACTTC; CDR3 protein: CASSAGQDYLFSYEQYF
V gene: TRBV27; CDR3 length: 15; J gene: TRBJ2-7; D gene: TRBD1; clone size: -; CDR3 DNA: TGTGCCAGCAGTACGACAGGGTATGGGACCTACGAGCAGTACTTC; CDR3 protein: CASSTTGYGTYEQYF
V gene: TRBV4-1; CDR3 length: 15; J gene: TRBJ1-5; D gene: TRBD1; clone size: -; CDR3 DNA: TGCGCCAGCAGCCAAACGACAGGGAGCAATCAGCCCCAGCATTTT; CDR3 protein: CASSQTTGSNQPQHF
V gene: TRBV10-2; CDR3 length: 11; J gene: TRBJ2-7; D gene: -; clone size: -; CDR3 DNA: TGCGCCAGCAGTGAGTACTACGAGCAGTACTTC; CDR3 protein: CASSEYYEQYF
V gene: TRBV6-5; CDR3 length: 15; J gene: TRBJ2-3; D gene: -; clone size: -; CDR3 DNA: TGTGCCAGCAGCACACTAGGTTATAGCACAGATACGCAGTATTTT; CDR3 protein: CASSTLGYSTDTQYF
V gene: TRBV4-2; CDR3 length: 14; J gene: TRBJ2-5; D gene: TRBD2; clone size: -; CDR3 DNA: TGTGCCAGCAGCCATTATAGCGGGAGTGAGACCCAGTACTTC; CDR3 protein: CASSHYSGSETQYF
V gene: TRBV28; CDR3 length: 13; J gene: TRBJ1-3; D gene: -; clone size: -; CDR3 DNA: TGTGCCAGCAGCAAACAATTTGGAAACACCATATATTTT; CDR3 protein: CASSKQFGNTIYF
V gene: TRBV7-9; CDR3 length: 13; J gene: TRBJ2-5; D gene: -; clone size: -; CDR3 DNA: TGTGCCAGCAGCTTAGCTACCCAAGAGACCCAGTACTTC; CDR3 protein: CASSLATQETQYF
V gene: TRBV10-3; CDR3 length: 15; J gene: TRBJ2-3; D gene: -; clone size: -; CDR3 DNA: TGTGCCATCCAACTGGGGGAGTTTAGCACAGATACGCAGTATTTT; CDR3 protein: CAIQLGEFSTDTQYF
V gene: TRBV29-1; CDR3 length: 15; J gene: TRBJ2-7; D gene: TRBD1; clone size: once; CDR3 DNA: TGCAGCGTTGAAGATGCAAGACAGGGGTCCTACGAGCAGTACTTC; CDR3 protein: CSVEDARQGSYEQYF
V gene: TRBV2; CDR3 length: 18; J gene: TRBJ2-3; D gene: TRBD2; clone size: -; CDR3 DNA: TGTGCCAGCAGTGAAGCCGACGGGTGGACTAGCGTCACAGATACGCAGTATTTT; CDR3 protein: CASSEADGWTSVTDTQYF